Here is one T cell receptor beta chain with its context. The antigen remains undetermined. Germline CDR1 MNHEY, CDR2 SVGAGI. The CDR3 is 15 amino acids. V lost 0 bases and J lost 5, with 13 bases in between. This sample was included in a study of T cell responses to AZD1222 COVID-19 vaccine. This table comes from immunoSEQ multiplex PCR, and its TCRdb copy is limited to in-frame clones, with some not included. The repertoire consists of more than 75,000 clones, with approximately 89% occurring once and the leading ten covering more than 7.5%. Study observations and caveats: Repertoires were sampled only after the peak T cell response. Regions left unmutated in variants are reportedly the target of nearly half of spike-specific TCRs.

This clonotype was sampled from an adult who received the AZD1222 COVID-19 vaccine. This sequence joins TRBV6-5 and TRBJ1-2; D uncertain. Specimen: peripheral blood, collected 28 days after the second AZD1222 dose. The CDR3 sequence: CASSYSGLGSYGYTF. Written as DNA, the CDR3 is TGTGCCAGCAGTTACTCGGGCCTAGGGTCTTATGGCTACACCTTC.